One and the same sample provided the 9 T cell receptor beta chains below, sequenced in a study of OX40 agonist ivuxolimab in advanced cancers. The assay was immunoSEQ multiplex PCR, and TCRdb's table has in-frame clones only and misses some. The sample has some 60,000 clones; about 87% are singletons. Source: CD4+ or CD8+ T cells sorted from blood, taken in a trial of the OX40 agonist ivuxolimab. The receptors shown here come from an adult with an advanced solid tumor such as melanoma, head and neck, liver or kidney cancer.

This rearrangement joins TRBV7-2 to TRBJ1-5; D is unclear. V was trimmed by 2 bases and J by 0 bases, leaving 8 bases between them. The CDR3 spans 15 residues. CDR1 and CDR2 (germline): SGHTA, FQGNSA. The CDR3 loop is CASSLNAGSNQPQHF. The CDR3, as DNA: TGTGCCAGCAGCTTAAATGCAGGTAGCAATCAGCCCCAGCATTTT.

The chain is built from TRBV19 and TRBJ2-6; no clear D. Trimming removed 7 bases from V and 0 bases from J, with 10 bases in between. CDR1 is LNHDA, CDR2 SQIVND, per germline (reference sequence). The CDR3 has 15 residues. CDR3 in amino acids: CASKTGHSGANVLTF. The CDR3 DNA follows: TGTGCCAGTAAAACCGGCCACTCTGGGGCCAACGTCCTGACTTTC.

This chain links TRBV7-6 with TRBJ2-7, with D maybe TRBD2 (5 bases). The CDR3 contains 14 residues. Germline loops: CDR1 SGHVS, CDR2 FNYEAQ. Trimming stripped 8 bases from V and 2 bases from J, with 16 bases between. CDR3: CASSPGGRPYEQYF. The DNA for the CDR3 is TGTGCCAGCTCTCCCGGAGGAAGGCCCTACGAGCAGTACTTC.

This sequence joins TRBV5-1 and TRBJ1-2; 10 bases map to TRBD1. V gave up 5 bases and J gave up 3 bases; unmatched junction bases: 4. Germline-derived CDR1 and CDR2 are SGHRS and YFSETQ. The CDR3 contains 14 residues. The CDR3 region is CASSTDRGDYGYTF. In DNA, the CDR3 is TGCGCCAGCAGTACGGACAGGGGGGACTATGGCTACACCTTC.

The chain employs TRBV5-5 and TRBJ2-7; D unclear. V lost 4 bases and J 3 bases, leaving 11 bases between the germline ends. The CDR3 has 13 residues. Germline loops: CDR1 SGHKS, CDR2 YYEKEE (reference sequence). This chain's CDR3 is CASSLTEDYEQYF. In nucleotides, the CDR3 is TGTGCCAGCAGCCTAACAGAGGACTACGAGCAGTACTTC.

The CDR3 here is CASSRTGEGEQYF. The CDR3 DNA is TGTGCCAGCAGCAGAACAGGGGAGGGAGAGCAGTACTTC. The chain joins TRBV11-2 to TRBJ2-5; D may be TRBD1 or TRBD2 (7 bases each). Trimming removed 5 bases from V and 11 bases from J, with 18 bases in between. Germline CDR1 is SGHAT and CDR2 is FQNNGV. The CDR3 has 13 residues.

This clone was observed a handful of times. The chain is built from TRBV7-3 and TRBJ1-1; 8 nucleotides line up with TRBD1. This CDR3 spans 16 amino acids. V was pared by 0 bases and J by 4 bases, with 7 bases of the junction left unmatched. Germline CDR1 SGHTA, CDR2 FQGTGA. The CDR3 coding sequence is TGTGCCAGCAGCTTAACCCCGACAGGGGTTGGCACTGAAGCTTTCTTT. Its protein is CASSLTPTGVGTEAFF. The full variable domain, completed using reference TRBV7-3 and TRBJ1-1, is GAGVSQTPSNKVTEKGKYVELRCDPISGHTALYWYRQSLGQGPEFLIYFQGTGAADDSGLPNDRFFAVRPEGSVSTLKIQRTERGDSAVYLCASSLTPTGVGTEAFFGQGTRLTVV.

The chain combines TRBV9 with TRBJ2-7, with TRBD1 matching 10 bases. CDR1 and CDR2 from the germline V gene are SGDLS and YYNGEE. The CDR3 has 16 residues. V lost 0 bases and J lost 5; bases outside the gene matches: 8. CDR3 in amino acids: CASSVGGDRGGNEQYF. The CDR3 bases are TGTGCCAGCAGCGTAGGAGGGGACAGGGGTGGGAACGAGCAGTACTTC.

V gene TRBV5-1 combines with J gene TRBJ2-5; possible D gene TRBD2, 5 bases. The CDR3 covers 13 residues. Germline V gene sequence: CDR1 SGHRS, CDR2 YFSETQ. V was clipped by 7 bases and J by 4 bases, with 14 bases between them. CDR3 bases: TGCGCCAGCCGTCCAGGAGGAGGAGAGACCCAGTACTTC. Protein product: CASRPGGGETQYF.